This T cell receptor beta chain derives from a study of blood T cell repertoires in COVID-19. The germline CDR1 and CDR2 sequences are SEHNR and FQNEAQ (reference sequence). V dropped 3 bases and J dropped 2; count of bases not matched to a gene: 3. The CDR3 has 14 residues. Seattle enrolled patients during active infection and tracked them longitudinally. As handled by the study authors: Quantification of nucleated cells was approximated via reference gene primer amplification. Assay used: immunoSEQ multiplex PCR; TCRdb lists only in-frame clones, some missing. V and J calls plus clone size are reproduced from that table; the DNA served to infer D and trimming. The sample has some 180,000 clones; about 76% are singletons.

The TCR sequence derives from a woman aged 40 to 50 with COVID-19, enrolled during active disease. The source material was peripheral blood. The rearrangement uses TRBV7-9 and TRBJ1-1; 7 nucleotides match TRBD1. The CDR3 protein is CASSFTGDNTEAFF. The CDR3 DNA is TGTGCCAGCAGCTTTACAGGGGACAACACTGAAGCTTTCTTT. Full variable domain (rest looked up from reference TRBV7-9 and TRBJ1-1): DTGVSQNPRHKITKRGQNVTFRCDPISEHNRLYWYRQTLGQGPEFLTYFQNEAQLEKSRLLSDRFSAERPKGSFSTLEIQRTEQGDSAMYLCASSFTGDNTEAFFGQGTRLTVV.